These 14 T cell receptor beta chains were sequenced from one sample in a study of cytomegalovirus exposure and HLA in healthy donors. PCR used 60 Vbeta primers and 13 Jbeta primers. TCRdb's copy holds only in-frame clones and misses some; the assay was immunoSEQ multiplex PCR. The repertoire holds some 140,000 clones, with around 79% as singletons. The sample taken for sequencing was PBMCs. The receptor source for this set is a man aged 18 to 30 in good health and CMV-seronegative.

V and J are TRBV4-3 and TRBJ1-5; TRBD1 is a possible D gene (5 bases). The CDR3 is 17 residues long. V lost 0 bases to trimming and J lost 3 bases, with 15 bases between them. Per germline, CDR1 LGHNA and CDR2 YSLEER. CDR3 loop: CASSQDRAGWINQPQHF. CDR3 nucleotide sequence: TGCGCCAGCAGCCAAGATAGGGCAGGGTGGATCAATCAGCCCCAGCATTTT.

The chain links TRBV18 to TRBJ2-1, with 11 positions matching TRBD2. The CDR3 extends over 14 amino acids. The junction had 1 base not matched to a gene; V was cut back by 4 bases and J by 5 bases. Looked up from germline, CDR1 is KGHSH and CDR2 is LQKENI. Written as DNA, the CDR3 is TGTGCCAGCTCACAGACTAGCGGGGACAATGAGCAGTTCTTC. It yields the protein CASSQTSGDNEQFF.

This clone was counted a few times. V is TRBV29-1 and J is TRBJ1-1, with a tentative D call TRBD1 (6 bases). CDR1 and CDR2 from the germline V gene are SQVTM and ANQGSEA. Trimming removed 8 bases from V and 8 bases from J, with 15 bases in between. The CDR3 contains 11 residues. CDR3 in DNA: TGCAGCCAGTGGAGCGGGACAGAAGCTTTCTTT. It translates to CSQWSGTEAFF.

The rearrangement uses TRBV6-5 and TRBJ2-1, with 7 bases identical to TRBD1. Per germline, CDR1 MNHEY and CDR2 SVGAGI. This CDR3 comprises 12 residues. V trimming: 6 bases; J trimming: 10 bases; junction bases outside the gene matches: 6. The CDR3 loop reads CASSTGTVEQFF. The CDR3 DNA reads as TGTGCCAGCAGCACCGGGACAGTAGAGCAGTTCTTC.

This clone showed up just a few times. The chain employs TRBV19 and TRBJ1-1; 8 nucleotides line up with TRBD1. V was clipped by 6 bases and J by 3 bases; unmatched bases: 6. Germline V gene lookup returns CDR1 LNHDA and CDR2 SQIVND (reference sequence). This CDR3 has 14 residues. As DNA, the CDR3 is TGTGCCAGTAGCGAAACAGGGGGGCACACTGAAGCTTTCTTT. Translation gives CASSETGGHTEAFF.

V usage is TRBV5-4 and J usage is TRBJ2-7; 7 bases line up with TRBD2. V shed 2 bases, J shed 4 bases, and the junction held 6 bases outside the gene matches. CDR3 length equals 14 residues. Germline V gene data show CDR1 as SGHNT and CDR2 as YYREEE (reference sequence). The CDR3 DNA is TGTGCCAGCAGCTTAGGCCAGGGACTATACGAGCAGTACTTC. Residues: CASSLGQGLYEQYF.

DNA for the CDR3: TGTGCCAGCAGCGTTTTTCAGGACAGGCCCGGGGAGACCCAGTACTTC. Residues: CASSVFQDRPGETQYF. The chain employs TRBV5-6 and TRBJ2-5, with TRBD1 matching 7 bases. The CDR3 totals 16 residues. Looked up from germline, CDR1 is SGHDT and CDR2 is YYEEEE. Trimming cost V 4 bases and J 5 bases; bases outside gene matches: 14.

The CDR3 spells CASSPGTSGGAAGELFF. In nucleotides, the CDR3 is TGTGCCAGCAGCCCCGGGACTAGCGGGGGGGCGGCCGGGGAGCTGTTTTTT. J is TRBJ2-2 and V is TRBV5-4; TRBD2 aligns across 16 bases. The germline V gene encodes CDR1 SGHNT and CDR2 YYREEE (reference sequence). The ends lost 4 bases at V and 6 bases at J; junction bases unmatched: 6. The CDR3 sequence is 17 residues long. Variable domain in full (rest from reference TRBV5-4 and TRBJ2-2): ETGVTQSPTHLIKTRGQQVTLRCSSQSGHNTVSWYQQALGQGPQFIFQYYREEENGRGNFPPRFSGLQFPNYSSELNVNALELDDSALYLCASSPGTSGGAAGELFFGEGSRLTVL.

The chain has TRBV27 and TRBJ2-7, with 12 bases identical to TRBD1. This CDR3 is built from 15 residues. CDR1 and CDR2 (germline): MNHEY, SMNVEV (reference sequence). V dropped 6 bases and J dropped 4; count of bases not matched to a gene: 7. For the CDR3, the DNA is TGTGCCAGCAGGAATGCGGGACAGGGGGCTTACGAGCAGTACTTC. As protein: CASRNAGQGAYEQYF.

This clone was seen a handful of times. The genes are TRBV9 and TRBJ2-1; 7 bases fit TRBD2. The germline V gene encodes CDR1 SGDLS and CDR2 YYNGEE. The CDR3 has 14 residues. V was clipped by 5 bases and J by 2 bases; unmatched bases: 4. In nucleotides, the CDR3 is TGTGCCAGCAGTCACGGGGGGACCTACAATGAGCAGTTCTTC. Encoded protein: CASSHGGTYNEQFF. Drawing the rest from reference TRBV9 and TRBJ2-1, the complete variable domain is DSGVTQTPKHLITATGQRVTLRCSPRSGDLSVYWYQQSLDQGLQFLIQYYNGEERAKGNILERFSAQQFPDLHSELNLSSLELGDSALYFCASSHGGTYNEQFFGPGTRLTVL.

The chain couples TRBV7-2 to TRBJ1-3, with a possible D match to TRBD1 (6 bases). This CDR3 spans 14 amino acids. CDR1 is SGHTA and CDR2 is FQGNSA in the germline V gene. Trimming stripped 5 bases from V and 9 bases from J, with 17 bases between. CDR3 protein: CASSPGTNTGTIYF. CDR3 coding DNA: TGTGCCAGCAGCCCCGGGACAAACACGGGCACCATATATTTT.

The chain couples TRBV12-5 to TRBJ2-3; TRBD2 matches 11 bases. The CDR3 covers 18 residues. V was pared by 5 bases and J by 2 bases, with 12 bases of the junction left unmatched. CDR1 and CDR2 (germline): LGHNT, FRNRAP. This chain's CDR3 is CASGPGVAGGPVTDTQYF. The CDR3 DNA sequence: TGTGCTAGTGGTCCCGGTGTAGCGGGGGGGCCTGTCACAGATACGCAGTATTTT.

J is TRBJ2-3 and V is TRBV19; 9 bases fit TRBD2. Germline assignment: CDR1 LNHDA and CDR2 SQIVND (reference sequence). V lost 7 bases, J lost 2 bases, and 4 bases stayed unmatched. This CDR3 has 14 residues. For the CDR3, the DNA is TGTGCCAGTAACAAGCGGGGGGTCACAGATACGCAGTATTTT. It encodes CASNKRGVTDTQYF.

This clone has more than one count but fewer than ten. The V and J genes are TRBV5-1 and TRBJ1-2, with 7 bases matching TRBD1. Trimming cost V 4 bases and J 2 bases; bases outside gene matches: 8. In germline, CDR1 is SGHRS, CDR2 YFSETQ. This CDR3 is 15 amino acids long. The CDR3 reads CASSLGGRGNYGYTF. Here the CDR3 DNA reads TGCGCCAGCAGCCTTGGCGGCAGGGGGAACTATGGCTACACCTTC.